What follows are 9 T cell receptor beta chains derived from one specimen sequenced in a study of cytomegalovirus exposure and HLA in healthy donors. PCR was performed using 60 Vbeta and 13 Jbeta primers. Generated by immunoSEQ multiplex PCR, the TCRdb table keeps only in-frame clones and is missing some. The table includes some 200,000 clones, around 86% detected once. Specimen: PBMCs. Receptors originate from a woman between 40 and 50 years old in good health and CMV-seronegative.

The chain links TRBV5-5 to TRBJ1-1; possibly TRBD1 for D (5 bases). The V gene's germline CDR1 is SGHKS and CDR2 YYEKEE (reference sequence). CDR3 length equals 13 residues. Trimming left V 4 bases short and J 1 base short, with 8 bases between. DNA for the CDR3: TGTGCCAGCAGCCAACAGGAGAACACTGAAGCTTTCTTT. Its translation is CASSQQENTEAFF.

J is TRBJ2-5 and V is TRBV13, with TRBD1 matching 7 bases. J was trimmed by 7 bases and V by 3 bases; bases with no gene match: 11. In germline, CDR1 is PRHDT, CDR2 FYEKMQ (reference sequence). This CDR3 is built from 15 residues. CDR3 sequence: CASSLGQSAGGTQYF. For the CDR3, the DNA is TGTGCCAGCAGCTTGGGACAGTCGGCGGGCGGGACCCAGTACTTC. Looking up the rest from reference TRBV13 and TRBJ2-5 gives the full variable domain: AAGVIQSPRHLIKEKRETATLKCYPIPRHDTVYWYQQGPGQDPQFLISFYEKMQSDKGSIPDRFSAQQFSDYHSELNMSSLELGDSALYFCASSLGQSAGGTQYFGPGTRLLVL.

The rearrangement uses TRBV18 and TRBJ1-4, with D unclear. Germline V CDR1 and CDR2: KGHSH, LQKENI. This CDR3 spans 13 amino acids. V lost 1 base to trimming and J lost 8 bases, with 8 bases between them. CDR3 sequence: CASSPLDSEKLFF. The CDR3 DNA reads as TGTGCCAGCTCACCACTGGACTCAGAAAAACTGTTTTTT.

This chain joins TRBV4-1 and TRBJ2-3, with 11 positions matching TRBD1. CDR1 is MGHRA and CDR2 is YSYEKL in the germline V gene. This CDR3 region has 15 residues. Trimming took 3 bases from V and 5 from J; bases not matched to a gene: 4. The CDR3 spells CASSQDRGQGDTQYF. The CDR3 DNA follows: TGCGCCAGCAGCCAGGACAGGGGGCAGGGAGATACGCAGTATTTT.

The genes are TRBV19 and TRBJ2-7; 9 bases agree with TRBD1. The CDR3 extends over 14 amino acids. From germline, CDR1 is LNHDA and CDR2 SQIVND (reference sequence). The V and J ends lost 3 bases and 0 bases, in that order; junction bases with no gene match: 0. In nucleotides, the CDR3 is TGTGCCAGTAGTATGGGACAGGGCTCCTACGAGCAGTACTTC. Residues: CASSMGQGSYEQYF.

The genes are TRBV30 and TRBJ2-7, with D perhaps matching TRBD2 (5 bases). The germline V gene encodes CDR1 GTSNPN and CDR2 SVGIG (reference sequence). CDR3 size: 13 residues. The V gene lost 4 bases and the J gene lost 2 bases, with 12 bases spanning the gap. The CDR3 coding sequence is TGTGCCTGGATGCGGGTCTACCCCTACGAGCAGTACTTC. Its protein is CAWMRVYPYEQYF.

J is TRBJ1-4 and V is TRBV4-1; D perhaps matches TRBD1 (6 bases). Germline loops: CDR1 MGHRA, CDR2 YSYEKL. V dropped 4 bases and J dropped 6 bases, with 12 bases sitting between them. The CDR3 contains 14 residues. CDR3 region: CASSLGGLDEKLFF. In DNA form, the CDR3 reads TGCGCCAGCAGCCTGGGGGGGCTGGATGAAAAACTGTTTTTT.

This clone came up once. The V call is TRBV9, the J call TRBJ1-2; D gene ambiguous. CDR3 length: 11 residues. Trimming removed 6 bases from V and 2 bases from J, with 5 bases in between. Germline values: CDR1 SGDLS, CDR2 YYNGEE. In DNA, the CDR3 is TGTGCCAGCAACAGCAACTATGGCTACACCTTC. This translates into CASNSNYGYTF. Drawing the rest from reference TRBV9 and TRBJ1-2, the complete variable domain is DSGVTQTPKHLITATGQRVTLRCSPRSGDLSVYWYQQSLDQGLQFLIQYYNGEERAKGNILERFSAQQFPDLHSELNLSSLELGDSALYFCASNSNYGYTFGSGTRLTVV.

The chain carries TRBV19 and TRBJ2-2; 13 nucleotides match TRBD2. The CDR3 sequence is 19 residues long. Germline assignment: CDR1 LNHDA and CDR2 SQIVND (reference sequence). V lost 0 bases, J lost 5 bases, and 9 bases stayed unmatched. CDR3 DNA: TGTGCCAGTAGTATAGATACCCGACTAGCGGGAGGATTAACCGGGGAGCTGTTTTTT. It specifies CASSIDTRLAGGLTGELFF.